This TCR beta chain derives from a study of blood T cell repertoires in COVID-19. The length of the CDR3 is 15 residues. Germline lookup yields CDR1 MNHEY and CDR2 SVGAGI. V lost 10 bases to trimming and J lost 4 bases; unmatched junction nucleotides: 7. The repertoire was sequenced with immunoSEQ multiplex PCR; TCRdb's copy has only in-frame clones and lacks some. In the table there are 200,000 to 250,000 clones, around 86% of which are singletons. The source is a woman of 80 years or more with COVID-19, enrolled during active disease. The sample was peripheral blood. This rearrangement joins TRBV6-5 to TRBJ2-2; 12 bases map to TRBD2. The DNA of the CDR3 is TGTGCCACATACCGACTAGCGGGAGTCACCGGGGAGCTGTTTTTT. It specifies CATYRLAGVTGELFF.